The 22 T cell receptor beta chains below were found in one sample sequenced in a study of cytomegalovirus exposure and HLA in healthy donors. The PCR used 60 Vbeta and 13 Jbeta primers. Only in-frame clones appear in the TCRdb table, and some are missing; sequencing was by immunoSEQ multiplex PCR. The table has tens of thousands of clones, roughly four fifths seen once; the top ten hold around 4.3%. Source material: PBMCs. These receptors were taken from a woman in her forties in good health and CMV-seropositive.

The chain uses TRBV19 and TRBJ1-3; D is uncertain. Between the trimmed V and J ends, which lost 3 bases and 0 bases, there was a span of 3 bases. The CDR3 has 13 amino acids. The germline gives CDR1 LNHDA, CDR2 SQIVND (reference sequence). The CDR3 DNA sequence: TGTGCCAGTAGTATCTCCTCTGGAAACACCATATATTTT. The encoded protein is CASSISSGNTIYF.

This clone has a handful of counts. V gene TRBV5-8 combines with J gene TRBJ2-5, with TRBD2 as a possible D gene (5 bases). With 7 bases removed from V and 1 base from J, the gap between germline ends came to 14 bases. CDR3 length: 14 amino acids. The V gene's germline CDR1 is SGHTS and CDR2 YDEGEE. The CDR3 spells CASFRGLPQETQYF. The DNA of the CDR3 is TGTGCCAGCTTTCGGGGATTACCCCAAGAGACCCAGTACTTC. The whole variable domain, filled in from reference TRBV5-8 and TRBJ2-5, reads EAGVTQSPTHLIKTRGQQATLRCSPISGHTSVYWYQQALGLGLQFLLWYDEGEERNRGNFPPRFSGRQFPNYSSELNVNALELEDSALYLCASFRGLPQETQYFGPGTRLLVL.

This clone showed up just a few times. The genes are TRBV6-6 and TRBJ1-2, with D tentatively TRBD1 (6 bases). The CDR3 runs to 13 residues. Trimming pared 6 bases from V and 0 bases from J, leaving 8 bases between. CDR1 MNHNY and CDR2 SVGAGI come from the germline V gene (reference sequence). The CDR3 nucleotides read TGTGCCAGCAGCCGGGACACTAACTATGGCTACACCTTC. Its translation is CASSRDTNYGYTF.

The V call is TRBV10-3, the J call TRBJ2-6; 7 nucleotides match TRBD1. The CDR3 contains 14 residues. Per the germline V gene, CDR1 is ENHRY and CDR2 is SYGVKD. V shed 9 bases and J 3 bases; nucleotides not matched to a gene: 5. CDR3 protein: CAITGVGGANVLTF. The CDR3 nucleotides are TGTGCCATTACAGGGGTTGGTGGGGCCAACGTCCTGACTTTC.

J is TRBJ2-5 and V is TRBV7-3, with TRBD1 matching 7 bases. Germline assignment: CDR1 SGHTA and CDR2 FQGTGA. V was pared by 2 bases and J by 3 bases, with 6 bases of the junction left unmatched. CDR3 length: 15 amino acids. CDR3: CASSLQGQEEETQYF. The CDR3 DNA follows: TGTGCCAGCAGCTTACAAGGACAGGAGGAAGAGACCCAGTACTTC.

CDR3 in amino acids: CASSQTPTSRSYNEQFF. The CDR3 DNA sequence: TGTGCCAGCAGCCAAACTCCAACTAGCCGCTCCTACAATGAGCAGTTCTTC. This sequence joins TRBV7-3 and TRBJ2-1; maybe TRBD2 (6 bases). CDR3 size: 17 residues. Trimming pared 5 bases from V and 0 bases from J, leaving 17 bases between. Per the germline V gene, CDR1 is SGHTA and CDR2 is FQGTGA.

This clone was picked up a small number of times. J is TRBJ1-3 and V is TRBV19; 8 bases match TRBD1. This CDR3 region has 15 residues. The trim removed 5 bases at V and 2 bases at J, leaving 5 bases unmatched. Germline V CDR1 and CDR2: LNHDA, SQIVND (reference sequence). CDR3 loop: CASSDDRGPGNTIYF. The CDR3 bases are TGTGCCAGTAGTGACGACAGGGGCCCTGGAAACACCATATATTTT.

V gene TRBV25-1 combines with J gene TRBJ1-1, with TRBD1 matching over 9 bases. Trimming removed 8 bases from V and 11 bases from J; junction bases left unmatched: 6. The germline V gene encodes CDR1 MGHDK and CDR2 SYGVNS. There are 11 residues in the CDR3. CDR3 DNA sequence: TGTGCCAGCCTTGAACAGGGGGCGGCTTTCTTT. As protein: CASLEQGAAFF. The variable domain in full, with the rest retrieved from reference TRBV25-1 and TRBJ1-1, is EADIYQTPRYLVIGTGKKITLECSQTMGHDKMYWYQQDPGMELHLIHYSYGVNSTEKGDLSSESTVSRIRTEHFPLTLESARPSHTSQYLCASLEQGAAFFGQGTRLTVV.

The gene calls are TRBV11-2 and TRBJ2-3, with 7 bases fitting TRBD2. J lost 3 bases, V lost 4 bases, and 10 bases had no gene match. CDR1 and CDR2 (germline): SGHAT, FQNNGV. The CDR3 is made up of 16 amino acids. The CDR3 sequence: CASSSTGGWATDTQYF. In DNA, the CDR3 is TGTGCCAGCAGCTCTACCGGGGGGTGGGCTACAGATACGCAGTATTTT.

The chain employs TRBV2 and TRBJ2-3, with 15 bases aligning to TRBD2. Germline V gene data show CDR1 as SNHLY and CDR2 as FYNNEI. The CDR3 consists of 17 residues. The V and J ends lost 7 bases and 8 bases, in that order; junction bases with no gene match: 13. DNA for the CDR3: TGTGCCAGCAATCTTACCCCGGGACTAGCGGGAGGTGGTACGCAGTATTTT. Its protein product is CASNLTPGLAGGGTQYF.

This chain uses TRBV6-6 with TRBJ2-1; D unresolved. Per germline, CDR1 MNHNY and CDR2 SVGAGI (reference sequence). This CDR3 spans 13 amino acids. Trimming left V 2 bases short and J 7 bases short, with 9 bases between. The CDR3 DNA sequence: TGTGCCAGCAGTTACAACACCCCAAATGAGCAGTTCTTC. This sequence encodes CASSYNTPNEQFF.

This chain uses TRBV5-1 with TRBJ2-3, with TRBD2 matching over 10 bases. The CDR3 extends over 15 amino acids. J lost 3 bases, V lost 4 bases, and 5 bases had no gene match. The germline V gene has CDR1 SGHRS and CDR2 YFSETQ. CDR3 in amino acids: CASSGLADLTDTQYF. In nucleotides, the CDR3 is TGCGCCAGCAGCGGACTAGCGGATTTGACAGATACGCAGTATTTT.

The chain uses TRBV4-3 and TRBJ2-1; 8 bases are shared with TRBD1. This CDR3 comprises 17 residues. Germline CDR1 is LGHNA and CDR2 is YSLEER. J lost 0 bases, V lost 4 bases, and 8 bases had no gene match. CDR3 DNA: TGCGCCAGCAGCCTTGGACAGGGTAGAAGCTCCTACAATGAGCAGTTCTTC. This codes for CASSLGQGRSSYNEQFF.

The V call is TRBV5-1, the J call TRBJ2-5, with a tentative D call TRBD2 (6 bases). Germline CDR1 is SGHRS and CDR2 is YFSETQ. V lost 0 bases, J lost 5 bases, and 14 bases lay in between. The CDR3 spans 15 residues. The CDR3 here is CASSLVASDVETQYF. In DNA, the CDR3 is TGCGCCAGCAGCTTGGTGGCTAGCGATGTGGAGACCCAGTACTTC.

This chain uses TRBV7-2 with TRBJ1-2; D not resolved. The CDR3 length is 13 residues. V was cut by 5 bases and J by 2 bases, with 9 bases left in between. Germline V gene sequence: CDR1 SGHTA, CDR2 FQGNSA. This CDR3 is CASSTSPNYGYTF. The CDR3 DNA sequence: TGTGCCAGCAGCACAAGTCCAAACTATGGCTACACCTTC.

The J gene is TRBJ2-3, the V gene TRBV19; 8 bases align to TRBD1. Per germline, CDR1 LNHDA and CDR2 SQIVND (reference sequence). V shed 10 bases and J 2 bases; nucleotides not matched to a gene: 8. The CDR3 runs to 14 residues. This chain's CDR3 is CATATGGYTDTQYF. In nucleotides, the CDR3 is TGTGCCACCGCTACAGGGGGGTACACAGATACGCAGTATTTT.

The chain employs TRBV6-4 and TRBJ2-7; 7 positions match TRBD2. Trimming cost V 11 bases and J 4 bases; bases outside gene matches: 5. Germline CDR1 is MRHNA and CDR2 is SNTAGT. The CDR3 extends over 11 amino acids. The CDR3: CAGDSGYEQYF. The CDR3 DNA reads as TGTGCCGGTGATAGCGGGTACGAGCAGTACTTC.

A few counts support this clone. V and J are TRBV5-6 and TRBJ2-6; 9 positions match TRBD2. J was trimmed by 0 bases and V by 5 bases; bases with no gene match: 9. Germline V lookup: CDR1 SGHDT, CDR2 YYEEEE. The CDR3 contains 18 residues. CDR3 loop: CASRLGTSSNSGANVLTF. The DNA for the CDR3 is TGTGCCAGCAGACTCGGGACTAGCTCCAACTCTGGGGCCAACGTCCTGACTTTC.

This sequence joins TRBV7-9 and TRBJ2-5, with a tentative D call TRBD1 (5 bases). The DNA end lines up better with TRBJ2-7; the J call may be wrong. Germline V lookup: CDR1 SEHNR, CDR2 FQNEAQ (reference sequence). This CDR3 comprises 14 residues. The CDR3 nucleotides are TGTGCCAGCAGCTTAGAAGGGGCGCGCTACGAGCAGTACTTC. Residues: CASSLEGARYEQYF.

V is TRBV7-2 and J is TRBJ2-2; possible D gene TRBD2, 5 bases. V was trimmed by 5 bases and J by 1 base, leaving 11 bases between them. This CDR3 comprises 15 residues. The germline gives CDR1 SGHTA, CDR2 FQGNSA. Here the CDR3 DNA reads TGTGCCAGCAGCATCGACGGGGTGAACACCGGGGAGCTGTTTTTT. It specifies CASSIDGVNTGELFF.

This clone was seen a few times. V gene TRBV9 combines with J gene TRBJ2-5, with D maybe TRBD1 (6 bases). The better agreement between TRBJ2-7 and the DNA end casts doubt on the J call. CDR1 and CDR2 (germline): SGDLS, YYNGEE. This CDR3 is built from 14 residues. CDR3 protein: CASSRGDISYEQYF. The CDR3 DNA follows: TGTGCCAGCAGCCGAGGGGACATTTCCTACGAGCAGTACTTC.

This clone was detected a few times. V and J are TRBV4-2 and TRBJ2-1, with D tentatively TRBD2 (5 bases). The CDR3 contains 11 residues. V shed 4 bases and J shed 15 bases, with 13 bases lying between them. Germline V gene data show CDR1 as LGHNA and CDR2 as YNFKEQ. In DNA form, the CDR3 reads TGTGCCAGCAGCCTCTCGGGATGGCTGTTCTTC. This codes for CASSLSGWLFF.